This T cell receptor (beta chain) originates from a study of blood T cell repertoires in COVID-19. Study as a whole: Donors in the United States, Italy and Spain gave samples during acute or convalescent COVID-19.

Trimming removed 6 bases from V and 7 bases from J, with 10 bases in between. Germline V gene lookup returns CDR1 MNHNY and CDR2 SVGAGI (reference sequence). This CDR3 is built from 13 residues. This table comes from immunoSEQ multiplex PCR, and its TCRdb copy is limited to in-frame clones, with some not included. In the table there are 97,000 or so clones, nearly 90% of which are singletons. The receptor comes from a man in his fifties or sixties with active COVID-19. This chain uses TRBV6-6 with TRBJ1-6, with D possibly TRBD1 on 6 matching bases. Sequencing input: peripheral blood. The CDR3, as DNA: TGTGCCAGCAGGTCAGGGGACAATTCACCCCTCCACTTT. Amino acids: CASRSGDNSPLHF.